The entry below gives a single T cell receptor beta chain sequence along with its context. Documented treatment: 19 received Ad26.COV2.S at low or high dose, single or two shots; 5 received placebo; per-sample allocation not given. It was on day 63 after the first vaccine or placebo injection that samples were taken. What was given as vaccine was an Ad26 vector encoding Wuhan-strain SARS-CoV-2 spike. These data originate in a study of Ad26.COV2.S vaccination and SARS-CoV-2 variants. Study summary: The Ad26.COV2.S arm of the COV1001 trial was where the donor was placed. Ad26.COV2.S given intramuscularly, once or twice 56 days apart.

Profiled with immunoSEQ multiplex PCR; TCRdb holds only in-frame clones, not every one. The data hold roughly 500,000 clones, with approximately 88% observed a single time. Trimming took 0 bases from V and 8 from J, leaving 16 bases between them. Looked up from germline, CDR1 is LGHNA and CDR2 is YNFKEQ. CDR3 length: 15 amino acids. This receptor was identified in a person aged 18 to 65 who received the Ad26.COV2.S COVID-19 vaccine or a placebo. The chain employs TRBV4-2 and TRBJ1-2; D is unclear. Source: peripheral blood, taken in a trial of Ad26.COV2.S vaccine versus placebo. The chain's CDR3 is CASSQDVTGKRGYTF. CDR3 nucleotides: TGTGCCAGCAGCCAAGATGTGACGGGGAAACGAGGCTACACCTTC.